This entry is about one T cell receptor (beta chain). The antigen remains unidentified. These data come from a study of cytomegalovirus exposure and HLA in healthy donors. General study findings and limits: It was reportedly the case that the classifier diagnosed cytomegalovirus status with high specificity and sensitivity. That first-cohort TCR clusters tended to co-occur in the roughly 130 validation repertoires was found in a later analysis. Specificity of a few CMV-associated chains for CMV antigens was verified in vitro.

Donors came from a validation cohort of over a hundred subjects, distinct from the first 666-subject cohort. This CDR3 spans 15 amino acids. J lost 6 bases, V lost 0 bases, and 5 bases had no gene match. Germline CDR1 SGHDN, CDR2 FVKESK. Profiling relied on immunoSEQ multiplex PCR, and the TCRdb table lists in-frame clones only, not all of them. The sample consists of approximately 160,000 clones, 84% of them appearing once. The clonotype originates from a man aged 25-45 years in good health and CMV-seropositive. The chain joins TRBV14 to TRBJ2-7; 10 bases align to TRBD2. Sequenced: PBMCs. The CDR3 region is CASSQEWLAGAEQYF. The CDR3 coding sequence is TGTGCCAGCAGCCAAGAATGGCTAGCGGGAGCCGAGCAGTACTTC.